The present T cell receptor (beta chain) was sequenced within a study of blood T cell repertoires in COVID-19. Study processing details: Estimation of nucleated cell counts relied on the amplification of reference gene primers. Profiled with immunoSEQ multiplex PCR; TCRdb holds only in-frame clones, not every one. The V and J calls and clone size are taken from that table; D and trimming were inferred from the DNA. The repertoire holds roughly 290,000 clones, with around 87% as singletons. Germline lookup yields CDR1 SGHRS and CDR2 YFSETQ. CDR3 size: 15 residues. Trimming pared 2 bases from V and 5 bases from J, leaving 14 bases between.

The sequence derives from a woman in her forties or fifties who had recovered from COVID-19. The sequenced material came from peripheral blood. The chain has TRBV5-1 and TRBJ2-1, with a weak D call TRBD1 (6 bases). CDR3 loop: CASSFRDNTNNEQFF. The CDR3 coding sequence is TGCGCCAGCAGCTTCCGGGACAATACTAACAATGAGCAGTTCTTC.